This section outlines one TCR beta chain sequence together with its context. Its antigen remains unidentified. This entry comes from a study of OX40 agonist ivuxolimab in advanced cancers. Study-wide points: Expanded clones tended on average to be more numerous among CD8+ T cells than CD4+.

The CDR3 totals 16 residues. Germline CDR1 SGHVS, CDR2 FQNEAQ. V shed 3 bases and J shed 8 bases, with 19 bases lying between them. Assay: immunoSEQ multiplex PCR; the TCRdb copy retains only in-frame clones and omits some. Here the sample spans tens of thousands of clones, 70% to 90% being singletons. The chain links TRBV7-8 to TRBJ1-4, with a possible D match to TRBD1 (5 bases). The TCR originated in an adult with an advanced solid tumor such as melanoma, head and neck, liver or kidney cancer. Here the sequenced sample was CD4+ or CD8+ T cells sorted from blood, taken in a trial of the OX40 agonist ivuxolimab. As DNA, the CDR3 is TGTGCCAGCAGCTTCCGCCAGGGTCTTCGGTTGGAAAAACTGTTTTTT. Translated: CASSFRQGLRLEKLFF. Filled out from reference TRBV7-8 and TRBJ1-4, the complete variable domain reads GAGVSQSPRYKVAKRGQDVALRCDPISGHVSLFWYQQALGQGPEFLTYFQNEAQLDKSGLPSDRFFAERPEGSVSTLKIQRTQQEDSAVYLCASSFRQGLRLEKLFFGSGTQLSVL.